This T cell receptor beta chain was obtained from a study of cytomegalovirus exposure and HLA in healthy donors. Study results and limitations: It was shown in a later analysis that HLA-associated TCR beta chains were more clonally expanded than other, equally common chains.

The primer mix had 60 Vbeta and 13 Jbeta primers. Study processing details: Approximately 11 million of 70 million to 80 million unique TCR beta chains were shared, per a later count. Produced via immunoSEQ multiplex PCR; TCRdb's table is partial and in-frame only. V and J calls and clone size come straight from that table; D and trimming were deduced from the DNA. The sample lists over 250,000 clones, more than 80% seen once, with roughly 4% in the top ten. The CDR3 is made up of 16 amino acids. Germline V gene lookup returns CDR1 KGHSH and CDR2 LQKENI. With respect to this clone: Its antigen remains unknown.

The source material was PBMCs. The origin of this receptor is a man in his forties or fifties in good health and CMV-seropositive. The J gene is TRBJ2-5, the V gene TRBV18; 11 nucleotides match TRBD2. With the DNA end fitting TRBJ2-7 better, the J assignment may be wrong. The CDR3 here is CASSPSLGTSGYEQYF. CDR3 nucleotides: TGTGCCAGCTCACCGAGCTTGGGGACTAGCGGCTACGAGCAGTACTTC.